This T cell receptor (beta chain) is drawn from a study of Graves' ophthalmopathy and Graves' hyperthyroidism. Amplified material comprised TCR beta CDR3 regions derived from RNA transcripts. Amplification began with first-round RT-PCR using HTBI primers, then second-round multiplex PCR was performed. In TCRdb, the multiplex PCR reads were re-called with MiXCR into one record per CDR3 protein. The sample shows under 800,000 distinct CDR3 sequences, roughly 20% of them seen only once. Germline V gene data show CDR1 as GTSNPN and CDR2 as SVGIG (reference sequence). The CDR3 sequence is 14 residues long. In the case of this clonotype: A read error may produce the germline difference seen at one junction end.

V is TRBV30 and J is TRBJ1-3; 7 nucleotides align to TRBD1. The TCR comes from a woman aged 18-29 years with stable Graves' hyperthyroidism. Some clones in this sample may be carry-over from other donors' samples. The specimen was peripheral blood. CDR3 sequence (DNA): TGTGCCTACCGGGACAGCGGCTCTGGAAACACCATACATTTT. Translated, it gives CAYRDSGSGNTIHF.